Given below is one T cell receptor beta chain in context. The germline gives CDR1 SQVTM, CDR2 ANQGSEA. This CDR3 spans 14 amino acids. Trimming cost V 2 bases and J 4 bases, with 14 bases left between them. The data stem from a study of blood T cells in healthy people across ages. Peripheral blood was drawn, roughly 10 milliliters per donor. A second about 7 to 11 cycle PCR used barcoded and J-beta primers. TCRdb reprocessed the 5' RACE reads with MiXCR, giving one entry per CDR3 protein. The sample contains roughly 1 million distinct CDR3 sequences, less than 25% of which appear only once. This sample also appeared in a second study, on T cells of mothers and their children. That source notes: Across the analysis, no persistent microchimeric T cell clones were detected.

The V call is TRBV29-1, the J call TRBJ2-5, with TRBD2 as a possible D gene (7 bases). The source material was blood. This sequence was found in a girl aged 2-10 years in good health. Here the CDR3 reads CSVEPRGQLETQYF. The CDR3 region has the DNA TGCAGCGTTGAACCGCGGGGGCAATTAGAGACCCAGTACTTC.